This paragraph reports one TCR beta chain. Antigen unknown. This record comes from a study of CD8 T cells in ankylosing spondylitis. Findings and caveats of the study: Disease-linked clones bore a CD8+ phenotype and were relatively rare in peripheral blood. Previously reported in reactive arthritis synovial fluid and blood were some of the motif variants. There was reportedly significant enrichment of clones that were disease-linked in matched ankylosing spondylitis synovial fluid. Ankylosing spondylitis blood seemed to carry a telltale TCR beta motif made of roughly eight highly homologous variants.

V lost 8 bases and J lost 2; bases outside the gene matches: 12. Germline CDR1 is MNHEY and CDR2 is SVGEGT. CDR3 length: 16 residues. Quantitative barcoded 5'-RACE was used to prepare TCR beta libraries. TCRdb ran MiXCR on the 5' RACE reads and lists one entry per CDR3 protein. The sample records around 390,000 distinct CDR3 sequences, approximately 20% being singletons. The source of this sequence is a male donor with ankylosing spondylitis. Sequenced sample: blood, either unsorted or a sorted T cell fraction (not recorded which). This chain connects TRBV6-2 or TRBV6-3 to TRBJ2-3; the match to TRBD2 covers 8 bases. DNA of the CDR3: TGTGCCAGCCTCCGTTGGCGGGGGGCGGACACAGATACGCAGTATTTT. The encoded protein is CASLRWRGADTDTQYF.